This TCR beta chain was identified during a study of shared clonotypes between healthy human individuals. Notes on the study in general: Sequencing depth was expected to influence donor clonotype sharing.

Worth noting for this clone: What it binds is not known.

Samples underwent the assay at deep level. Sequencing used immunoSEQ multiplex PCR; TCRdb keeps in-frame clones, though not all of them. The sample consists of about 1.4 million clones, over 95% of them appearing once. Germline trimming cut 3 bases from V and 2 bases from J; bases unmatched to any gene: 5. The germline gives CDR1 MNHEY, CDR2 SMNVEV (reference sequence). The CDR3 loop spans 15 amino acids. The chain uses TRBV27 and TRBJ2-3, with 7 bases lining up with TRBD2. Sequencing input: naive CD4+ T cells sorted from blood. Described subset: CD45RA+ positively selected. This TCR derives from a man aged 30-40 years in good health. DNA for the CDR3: TGTGCCAGCAGTTTGGGAGGGGTTTCCACAGATACGCAGTATTTT. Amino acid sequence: CASSLGGVSTDTQYF.